The sample holds a few counts of the clone carrying this T cell receptor (beta chain). Its antigen is unidentified. RNA extraction was followed by reverse transcription into cDNA, which acted as the sequencing template. The table came from immunoSEQ multiplex PCR; TCRdb's copy has only in-frame clones and leaves some out. This table has tens of thousands of clones, over 60% appearing once. This record comes from a study of CD8+ T cells in alopecia areata. Study results and caveats: Besides other cells, scalp samples also yield sequences of resident alphabeta T cells from normal skin. Lesional scalp, especially alopecia totalis/universalis, showed higher clonality than normal scalp. Sharing of TCRs across patients appeared less clear than in mice, possibly for HLA-related reasons.

Obtained from alopecia areata patients were lesional scalp punch biopsies along with peripheral blood. The CDR3 totals 12 residues. Germline-derived CDR1 and CDR2 are PRHDT and FYEKMQ (reference sequence). V gave up 3 bases and J gave up 4 bases, with 3 bases separating them. The receptor's source is a human donor with alopecia areata. This chain connects TRBV13 to TRBJ2-2; no firm D call. The material sequenced was NKG2D-low CD8+ T cells sorted from blood. CDR3 sequence: CASSFTTGELFF. CDR3 in DNA: TGTGCCAGCAGCTTTACCACCGGGGAGCTGTTTTTT.